Shown below are 24 T cell receptor beta chains from a single sample sequenced in a study of blood T cell repertoires in COVID-19. Sequencing was performed with immunoSEQ multiplex PCR; in TCRdb, only in-frame clones are kept and a portion is missing. This table holds over 40,000 clones, around 93% found once. Sequencing was done on a sample of peripheral blood. These receptors came from a human donor in a cohort sampled during active COVID-19.

This chain links TRBV6-2 or TRBV6-3 with TRBJ2-5, with TRBD1 matching 7 bases. The V segment lost 2 bases and the J segment 3 bases; nucleotides outside the gene matches: 6. Germline CDR1 and CDR2: MNHEY and SVGEGT. The length of the CDR3 is 15 residues. This CDR3 reads CASSYLTGFEETQYF. The CDR3, as DNA: TGTGCCAGCAGTTACCTGACAGGGTTTGAAGAGACCCAGTACTTC.

This chain joins TRBV30 and TRBJ2-1; D unclear. V was pared by 0 bases and J by 7 bases, with 16 bases between. Per germline, CDR1 GTSNPN and CDR2 SVGIG (reference sequence). The CDR3 has 15 residues. The CDR3 spells CAWSVGHVELNEQFF. CDR3 nucleotides: TGTGCCTGGAGTGTCGGTCACGTAGAATTGAATGAGCAGTTCTTC.

V gene TRBV4-3 combines with J gene TRBJ2-2, with D possibly TRBD1 on 5 matching bases. V lost 0 bases to trimming and J lost 4 bases, with 12 bases between them. The CDR3 sequence is 16 residues long. Germline V gene sequence: CDR1 LGHNA, CDR2 YSLEER. The CDR3 nucleotides are TGCGCCAGCAGCCAAGAAGGGGTTATAGGCACCGGGGAGCTGTTTTTT. It specifies CASSQEGVIGTGELFF.

The chain carries TRBV5-1 and TRBJ2-1, with 12 bases matching TRBD2. This CDR3 is built from 16 residues. Per germline, CDR1 SGHRS and CDR2 YFSETQ. V lost 0 bases, J lost 6 bases, and 4 bases stayed unmatched. CDR3 in amino acids: CASSLAPSGGANEQFF. The CDR3 nucleotides read TGCGCCAGCAGCTTGGCCCCTAGCGGGGGGGCCAATGAGCAGTTCTTC.

The chain is built from TRBV23-1 and TRBJ2-7; no clear D. TRBV23-1 is an ORF for which the function is uncertain. This CDR3 comprises 12 residues. V dropped 7 bases and J dropped 2 bases, with 9 bases sitting between them. CDR3 sequence (DNA): TGCGCCAGCACCTCTGAGACCTACGAGCAGTACTTC. It translates to CASTSETYEQYF.

J is TRBJ2-7 and V is TRBV5-1; 14 bases are shared with TRBD2. The CDR3 is 16 amino acids. Germline lookup yields CDR1 SGHRS and CDR2 YFSETQ. V trimming: 4 bases; J trimming: 4 bases; junction bases outside the gene matches: 7. The CDR3 loop reads CASSPGTSGSQYEQYF. CDR3 nucleotides: TGCGCCAGCAGCCCTGGGACTAGCGGGAGTCAGTACGAGCAGTACTTC. Based on the CDR3 plus reference TRBV5-1 and TRBJ2-7, the full variable domain is KAGVTQTPRYLIKTRGQQVTLSCSPISGHRSVSWYQQTPGQGLQFLFEYFSETQRNKGNFPGRFSGRQFSNSRSEMNVSTLELGDSALYLCASSPGTSGSQYEQYFGPGTRLTVT.

This chain uses TRBV29-1 with TRBJ2-1; the D gene is possibly TRBD2 (5 bases). V lost 4 bases to trimming and J lost 0 bases, with 7 bases between them. This CDR3 has 13 residues. The germline gives CDR1 SQVTM, CDR2 ANQGSEA. CDR3 loop: CSVGSGSYNEQFF. CDR3 bases: TGCAGCGTTGGGAGCGGCTCCTACAATGAGCAGTTCTTC.

The chain carries TRBV29-1 and TRBJ1-2; D unclear. Looked up from germline, CDR1 is SQVTM and CDR2 is ANQGSEA. The ends were cut back, 4 bases at V and 6 bases at J, with 12 bases in the middle. This CDR3 is 12 amino acids long. CDR3 loop: CSVGTIRDGYTF. The CDR3 DNA reads as TGCAGCGTTGGGACTATAAGGGATGGCTACACCTTC.

The V gene is TRBV27, the J gene TRBJ2-2; 9 bases line up with TRBD2. V trimming: 3 bases; J trimming: 5 bases; junction bases outside the gene matches: 4. Per germline, CDR1 MNHEY and CDR2 SMNVEV (reference sequence). The CDR3 sequence is 15 residues long. DNA of the CDR3: TGTGCCAGCAGTTTGGGGCGGGAGGGGACCGGGGAGCTGTTTTTT. It is translated as CASSLGREGTGELFF.

The gene calls are TRBV5-4 and TRBJ2-5, with 7 nucleotides matching TRBD2. Trimming removed 4 bases from V and 5 bases from J; junction bases left unmatched: 8. This CDR3 contains 14 residues. Germline V gene sequence: CDR1 SGHNT, CDR2 YYREEE (reference sequence). The CDR3 DNA reads TGTGCCAGCAGCGTCGTGGGGGGGGTGGAGACCCAGTACTTC. Protein: CASSVVGGVETQYF. Filled out from reference TRBV5-4 and TRBJ2-5, the complete variable domain reads ETGVTQSPTHLIKTRGQQVTLRCSSQSGHNTVSWYQQALGQGPQFIFQYYREEENGRGNFPPRFSGLQFPNYSSELNVNALELDDSALYLCASSVVGGVETQYFGPGTRLLVL.

This clone has just one count. V usage is TRBV9 and J usage is TRBJ1-3, with D hard to call. CDR1 is SGDLS and CDR2 is YYNGEE in the germline V gene. The CDR3 extends over 16 amino acids. V was trimmed by 0 bases and J by 0 bases, leaving 10 bases between them. The CDR3 sequence: CASSVADWGSGNTIYF. The CDR3, as DNA: TGTGCCAGCAGCGTAGCGGACTGGGGCTCTGGAAACACCATATATTTT.

The rearrangement links TRBV4-1 to TRBJ2-7; 8 positions match TRBD1. Germline V lookup: CDR1 MGHRA, CDR2 YSYEKL. The CDR3 loop spans 16 amino acids. Trimming took 5 bases from V and 2 from J; bases not matched to a gene: 11. CDR3 sequence reads: CASSELDRGQTYEQYF. DNA of the CDR3: TGCGCCAGCAGCGAATTAGACAGGGGACAAACCTACGAGCAGTACTTC.

The chain joins TRBV11-2 to TRBJ1-2, with 9 bases lining up with TRBD1. CDR1 and CDR2 from the germline V gene are SGHAT and FQNNGV. The CDR3 runs to 18 residues. Unmatched junction bases numbered 10, after V lost 1 base and J lost 1 base. The CDR3 protein is CASSLVSGTGPYNYGYTF. The CDR3 nucleotides are TGTGCCAGCAGCTTAGTATCCGGGACAGGGCCTTATAACTATGGCTACACCTTC.

This chain joins TRBV27 and TRBJ2-7, with 13 bases aligning to TRBD2. Trimming removed 8 bases from V and 3 bases from J; junction bases left unmatched: 4. The germline V gene encodes CDR1 MNHEY and CDR2 SMNVEV (reference sequence). The CDR3 spans 14 residues. The CDR3 protein is CASAGLAGDYEQYF. For the CDR3, the DNA is TGTGCCAGCGCCGGACTAGCGGGAGACTACGAGCAGTACTTC.

Comments on this clone: Compared with germline, one end of the junction differs, possibly owing to a read error. This rearrangement joins TRBV3-1 (or the pseudogene TRBV3-2) to TRBJ1-5; the D gene is possibly TRBD1 (5 bases). The CDR3 is 16 residues long. CDR1 is LGHDT and CDR2 is YNNKEL in the germline V gene (reference sequence). This CDR3 is CASGQASGNSNQPQHF. CDR3 in DNA: TGTGCCAGCGGCCAGGCGTCAGGGAATAGTAATCAGCCCCAGCATTTT.

J is TRBJ1-5 and V is TRBV28; 11 bases align to TRBD1. Germline lookup yields CDR1 MDHEN and CDR2 SYDVKM. The CDR3 runs 17 residues. After removal of 4 bases from V and 2 bases from J, the junction contained 7 bases not matched to a gene. The CDR3: CASSSLRTGGRNQPQHF. The CDR3 nucleotides are TGTGCCAGCAGTTCTCTTAGGACAGGGGGCCGCAATCAGCCCCAGCATTTT. The variable domain in full, with the rest retrieved from reference TRBV28 and TRBJ1-5, is DVKVTQSSRYLVKRTGEKVFLECVQDMDHENMFWYRQDPGLGLRLIYFSYDVKMKEKGDIPEGYSVSREKKERFSLILESASTNQTSMYLCASSSLRTGGRNQPQHFGDGTRLSIL.

The chain couples TRBV12-3 or TRBV12-4 to TRBJ2-7, with a possible D match to TRBD2 (5 bases). This CDR3 spans 12 amino acids. V lost 6 bases to trimming and J lost 7 bases, with 13 bases between them. CDR3 in amino acids: CASRGVRGEQYF. DNA for the CDR3: TGTGCCAGCAGGGGAGTCCGTGGGGAGCAGTACTTC.

The chain couples TRBV4-1 to TRBJ2-4, with D unclear. Germline values: CDR1 MGHRA, CDR2 YSYEKL. V was cut by 0 bases and J by 0 bases, with 12 bases left in between. The CDR3 totals 17 residues. The chain's CDR3 is CASSQDEMRLAKNIQYF. DNA of the CDR3: TGCGCCAGCAGCCAAGATGAGATGCGGCTAGCCAAAAACATTCAGTACTTC.

The DNA of the CDR3 is TGTGCCATCATGGGGTCGGGAACTGAAGCTTTCTTT. It encodes CAIMGSGTEAFF. The chain uses TRBV10-3 and TRBJ1-1; no definite D call. The CDR3 is made up of 12 amino acids. The V end was cut by 7 bases, the J end by 5 bases, with 11 bases between. CDR1 ENHRY and CDR2 SYGVKD come from the germline V gene.

V is TRBV27 and J is TRBJ2-1, with TRBD2 identical over 8 bases. V shed 8 bases, J shed 5 bases, and the junction held 5 bases outside the gene matches. The CDR3 has 13 residues. The germline V gene encodes CDR1 MNHEY and CDR2 SMNVEV (reference sequence). This chain's CDR3 is CASSGGGDNEQFF. In nucleotides, the CDR3 is TGTGCCAGCTCGGGAGGGGGTGACAATGAGCAGTTCTTC.

V and J are TRBV10-3 and TRBJ1-5; D ambiguous. CDR3 length equals 13 residues. V was trimmed by 10 bases and J by 0 bases, leaving 10 bases between them. Germline lookup yields CDR1 ENHRY and CDR2 SYGVKD. For the CDR3, the DNA is TGTGCCACCGCGCGGGATAGCAATCAGCCCCAGCATTTT. This encodes CATARDSNQPQHF.

The J gene is TRBJ1-4, the V gene TRBV11-2, with 8 bases matching TRBD1. Germline V gives CDR1 SGHAT, CDR2 FQNNGV. This CDR3 has 14 amino acids. With 3 bases clipped from V and 6 bases from J, the junction kept 3 bases outside the gene matches. CDR3 region: CASSFPDRDEKLFF. For the CDR3, the DNA is TGTGCCAGCAGCTTTCCGGACAGGGATGAAAAACTGTTTTTT.

This chain uses TRBV19 with TRBJ1-1; TRBD1 is a possible D gene (6 bases). This CDR3 comprises 14 residues. Germline loops: CDR1 LNHDA, CDR2 SQIVND (reference sequence). V gave up 11 bases and J gave up 4 bases, with 20 bases separating them. The DNA of the CDR3 is TGTGCCTCGAATACGCCCGGGACACTCACTGAAGCTTTCTTT. Translating it yields CASNTPGTLTEAFF. Full variable domain (rest looked up from reference TRBV19 and TRBJ1-1): DGGITQSPKYLFRKEGQNVTLSCEQNLNHDAMYWYRQDPGQGLRLIYYSQIVNDFQKGDIAEGYSVSREKKESFPLTVTSAQKNPTAFYLCASNTPGTLTEAFFGQGTRLTVV.

The chain couples TRBV28 to TRBJ2-7; TRBD2 is a possible D gene (6 bases). In germline, CDR1 is MDHEN, CDR2 SYDVKM. This CDR3 region has 15 residues. Trimming left V 6 bases short and J 4 bases short, with 19 bases between. The CDR3 spells CASSTPGTGGYEQYF. The CDR3 region has the DNA TGTGCCAGCAGCACCCCCGGGACCGGGGGTTACGAGCAGTACTTC.